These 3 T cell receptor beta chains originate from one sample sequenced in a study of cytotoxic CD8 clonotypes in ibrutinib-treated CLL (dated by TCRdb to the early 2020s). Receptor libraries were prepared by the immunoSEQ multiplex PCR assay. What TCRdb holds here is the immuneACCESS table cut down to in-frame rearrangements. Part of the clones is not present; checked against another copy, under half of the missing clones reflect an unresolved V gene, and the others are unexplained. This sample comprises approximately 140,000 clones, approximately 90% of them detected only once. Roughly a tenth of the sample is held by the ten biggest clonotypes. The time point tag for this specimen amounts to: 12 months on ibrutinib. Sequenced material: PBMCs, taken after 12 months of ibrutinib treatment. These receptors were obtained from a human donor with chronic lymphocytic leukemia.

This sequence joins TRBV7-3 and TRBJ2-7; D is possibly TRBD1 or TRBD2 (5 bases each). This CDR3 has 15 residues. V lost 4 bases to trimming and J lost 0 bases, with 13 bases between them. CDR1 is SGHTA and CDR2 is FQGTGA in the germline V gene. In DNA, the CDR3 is TGTGCCAGCAGCTACGCCCCAGGGACCTCCTACGAGCAGTACTTC. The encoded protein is CASSYAPGTSYEQYF.

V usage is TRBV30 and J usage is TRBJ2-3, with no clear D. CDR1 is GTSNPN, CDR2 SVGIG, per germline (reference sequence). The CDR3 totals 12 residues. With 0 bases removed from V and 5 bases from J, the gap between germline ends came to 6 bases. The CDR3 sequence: CAWSVFRDTQYF. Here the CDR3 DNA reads TGTGCCTGGAGTGTTTTCCGAGATACGCAGTATTTT.

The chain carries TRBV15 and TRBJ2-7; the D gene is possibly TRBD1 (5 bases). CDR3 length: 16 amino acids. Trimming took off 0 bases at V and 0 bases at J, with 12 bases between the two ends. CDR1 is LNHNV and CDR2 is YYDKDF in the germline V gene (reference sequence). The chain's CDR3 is CATSRERGRSSYEQYF. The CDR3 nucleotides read TGTGCCACCAGCAGAGAAAGGGGAAGGAGCTCCTACGAGCAGTACTTC.